The clone carrying this TCR beta chain was seen more than once but under ten times. The antigen remains unidentified. Germline V lookup: CDR1 SGHRS, CDR2 YFSETQ. Trimming removed 3 bases from V and 0 bases from J, with 11 bases in between. The CDR3 has 15 amino acids. The source of the sample is a study of T-cell memory formation after mild COVID-19. Study results and limitations: Nothing confirmed that second-wave clones peaking on day 37 were specific for SARS-CoV-2.

Using its own MiXCR run on the 5' RACE reads, TCRdb lists one record per CDR3 protein. Of 180,000 or so distinct CDR3 sequences in the sample, around 10% were seen once. Sequencing was carried out using PBMCs or a T cell subset sorted from them (not recorded which). The sequence came from a man aged 18 to 29 who had mild COVID-19 (a few samples of this study predate the infection). Cell type and time point are not known. The V call is TRBV5-1, the J call TRBJ2-3; a weak D match, TRBD1 (5 bases). CDR3 loop: CASSWGLGSTDTQYF. The CDR3 DNA reads as TGCGCCAGCAGCTGGGGCCTGGGGAGCACAGATACGCAGTATTTT.